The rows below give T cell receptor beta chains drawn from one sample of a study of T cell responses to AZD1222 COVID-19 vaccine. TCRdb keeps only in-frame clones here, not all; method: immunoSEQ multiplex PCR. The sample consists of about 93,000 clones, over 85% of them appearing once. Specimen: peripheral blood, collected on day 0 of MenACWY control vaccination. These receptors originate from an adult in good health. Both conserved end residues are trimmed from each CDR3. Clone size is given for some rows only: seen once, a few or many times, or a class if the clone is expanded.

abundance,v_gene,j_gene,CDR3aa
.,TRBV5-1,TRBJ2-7,ASSLWDRVSEQY
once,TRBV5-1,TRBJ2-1,ASSTGQRAGNEQF
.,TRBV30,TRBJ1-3,AWTGGSGNTIY
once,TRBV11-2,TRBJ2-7,ASSLSRLAGRAYEQY
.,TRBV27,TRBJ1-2,ASSLSGDAGGGYT
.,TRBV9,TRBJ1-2,ASSVHPSGTVSYGYT
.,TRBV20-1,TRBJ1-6,SASPRGNNSPLH
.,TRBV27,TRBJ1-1,ASSPGRNTEAF
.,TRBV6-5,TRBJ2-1,ASRATGDNEQF
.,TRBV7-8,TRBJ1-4,ASSLAPFDRGQSEKLF
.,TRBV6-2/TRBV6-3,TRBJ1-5,ASSLQGALFQPQH
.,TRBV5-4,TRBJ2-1,ASSFGPASGVGEQF
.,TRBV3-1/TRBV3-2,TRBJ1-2,ASSQDGGHHEANYGYT
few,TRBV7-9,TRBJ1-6,ASSLQGSYNSPLH
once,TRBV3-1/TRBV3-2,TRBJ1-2,ASSHQGGPGYT
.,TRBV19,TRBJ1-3,ASSINRAPGNTIY
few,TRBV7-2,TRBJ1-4,ASSSVTPRAGNEKLF
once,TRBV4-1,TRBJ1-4,ASSQNLATNEKLF
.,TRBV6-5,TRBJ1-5,ASSLTGSQPQH
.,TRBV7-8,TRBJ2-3,ASSLVQGISTDTQY
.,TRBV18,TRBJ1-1,ASSPEATEAF
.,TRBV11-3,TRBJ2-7,ASSLGVSGEQY
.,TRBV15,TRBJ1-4,ATSRDRTGGFTNEKLF
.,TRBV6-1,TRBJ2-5,ASSDVQEGWETQY
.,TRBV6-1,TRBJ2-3,ASSELPGQGKDTQY
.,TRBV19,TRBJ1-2,ASSMGQRINYGYT
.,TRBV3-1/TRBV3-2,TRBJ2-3,ASSRNPATPRGTDTQY
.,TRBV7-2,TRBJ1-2,ASNPKGENGYT
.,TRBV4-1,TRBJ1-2,ASSQDLSYGYT
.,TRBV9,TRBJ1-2,ASSRSYGYT
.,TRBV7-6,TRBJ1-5,ASSLAQGLGQPQH
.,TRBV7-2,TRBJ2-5,ASQAGMEETQY
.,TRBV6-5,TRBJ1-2,ASSPGIMYGYT
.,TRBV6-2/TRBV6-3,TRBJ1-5,ASSTGTVEQPQH
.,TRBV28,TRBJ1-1,ASSSYRRGGKTEAF
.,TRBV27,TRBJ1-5,ASSPRQGGQPQH
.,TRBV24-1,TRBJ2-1,ATGGTEGQELNEQF
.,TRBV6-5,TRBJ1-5,ASSAQGVGNQPQH
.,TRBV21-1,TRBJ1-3,ASSKWGRAAGNTIY
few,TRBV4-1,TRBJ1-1,ASSSPTGGNTEAF
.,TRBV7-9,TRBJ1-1,ASIGGNTEAF
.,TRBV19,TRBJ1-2,ASSRRADRRDYGYT
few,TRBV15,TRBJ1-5,ATSRDGGPVMTQH
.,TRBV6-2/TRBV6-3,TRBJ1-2,ASSHPGQGTYGYT
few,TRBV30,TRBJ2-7,AWSVSPSYEQY
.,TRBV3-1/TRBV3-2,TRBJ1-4,ASSQPGNSLAEKLF
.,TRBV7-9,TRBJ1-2,ASSLSRQGNYGYT
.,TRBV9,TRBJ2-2,ASSVRVGSGTGELF
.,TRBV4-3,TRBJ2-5,ASSQVDQETQY